This T cell receptor (beta chain) derives from a study of T cell responses to AZD1222 COVID-19 vaccine. Generated by immunoSEQ multiplex PCR, the TCRdb table keeps only in-frame clones and is missing some. The sample gives roughly 140,000 clones, roughly nine tenths of which show up once; roughly 10% is in the top ten. Doses given second, at about 4 or about 12 weeks, were pooled. As for this clone: Its antigen is not known.

Overall study results and limits: Among vaccine-associated CD4 TCRs, coverage spanned spike, with dominance at 160-218 and 743-854.

CDR3 length: 16 amino acids. Germline CDR1 reads LNHDA; CDR2 reads SQIVND (reference sequence). Trimming pared 2 bases from V and 6 bases from J, leaving 16 bases between. The clonotype comes from an adult who received the AZD1222 COVID-19 vaccine. The V call is TRBV19, the J call TRBJ2-2, with D hard to call. The sample was peripheral blood, taken 28 days after the second AZD1222 dose. The CDR3 DNA sequence: TGTGCCAGTAGTATAAGGTTAAGTAAGGGATCCGGGGAGCTGTTTTTT. This codes for CASSIRLSKGSGELFF.